The source of this T cell receptor beta chain is a study of STAT5B mutations in CD4+ large granular lymphocyte leukemia. Study results and limitations: No patients shared main leukemic clonotypes, though about 25% appeared at low frequency elsewhere. CD4-sorted patient repertoires seemed more clonal than healthy CD4+ repertoires.

Germline CDR1 reads SGHDN; CDR2 reads FVKESK. V was clipped by 3 bases and J by 5 bases; unmatched bases: 3. The CDR3 is 14 amino acids. Assay: immunoSEQ multiplex PCR; the TCRdb copy retains only in-frame clones and omits some. This table holds under 50,000 clones, around 81% found once. On this clone: Its antigen is unidentified.

The chain joins TRBV14 to TRBJ2-2, with 7 bases fitting TRBD1. Sequencing used CD4+ T cells from blood buffy coats. This TCR was sampled from a human donor in good health. The CDR3 nucleotides read TGTGCCAGCAGCCAGACAGGGTTTACCGGGGAGCTGTTTTTT. It yields the protein CASSQTGFTGELFF.